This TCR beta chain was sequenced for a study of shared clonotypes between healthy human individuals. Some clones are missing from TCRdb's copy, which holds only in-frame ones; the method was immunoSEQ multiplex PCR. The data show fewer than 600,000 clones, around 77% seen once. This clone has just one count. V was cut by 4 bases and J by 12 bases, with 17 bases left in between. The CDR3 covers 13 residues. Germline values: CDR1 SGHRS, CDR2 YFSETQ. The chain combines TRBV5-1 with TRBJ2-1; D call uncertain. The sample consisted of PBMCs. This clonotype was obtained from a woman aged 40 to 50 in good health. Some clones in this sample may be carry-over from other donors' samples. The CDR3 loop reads CASSPRTAQLQFF. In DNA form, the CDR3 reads TGCGCCAGCAGCCCCAGGACGGCCCAATTGCAGTTCTTC.